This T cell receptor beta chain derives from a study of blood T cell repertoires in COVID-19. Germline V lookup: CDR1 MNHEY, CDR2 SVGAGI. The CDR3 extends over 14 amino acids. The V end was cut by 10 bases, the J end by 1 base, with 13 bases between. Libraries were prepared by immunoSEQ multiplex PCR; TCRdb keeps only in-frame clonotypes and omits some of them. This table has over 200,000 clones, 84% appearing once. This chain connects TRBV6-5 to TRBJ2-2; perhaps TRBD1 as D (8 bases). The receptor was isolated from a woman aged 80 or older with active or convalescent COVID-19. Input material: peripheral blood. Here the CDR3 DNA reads TGTGCCACCACAGGGGGGGGGAACACCGGGGAGCTGTTTTTT. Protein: CATTGGGNTGELFF.